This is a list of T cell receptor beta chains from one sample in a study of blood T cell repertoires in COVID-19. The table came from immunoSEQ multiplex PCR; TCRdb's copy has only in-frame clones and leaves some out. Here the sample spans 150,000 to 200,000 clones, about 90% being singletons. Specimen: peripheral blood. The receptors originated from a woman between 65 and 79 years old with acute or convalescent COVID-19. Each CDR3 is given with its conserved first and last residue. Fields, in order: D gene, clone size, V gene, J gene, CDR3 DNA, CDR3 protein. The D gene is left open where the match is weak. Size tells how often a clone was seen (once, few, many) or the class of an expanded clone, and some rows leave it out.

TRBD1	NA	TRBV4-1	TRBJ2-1	TGCGCCAGCAGCCAAGCGCTTGGGCAGGGGGCTTACAATGAGCAGTTCTTC	CASSQALGQGAYNEQFF
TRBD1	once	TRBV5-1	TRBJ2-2	TGCGCCAGCAGCAGGGACAGGGTCGACACCGGGGAGCTGTTTTTT	CASSRDRVDTGELFF
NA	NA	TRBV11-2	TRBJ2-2	TGTGCCAGCAGTCAGGGGGGATTTTCAACCGGGGAGCTGTTTTTT	CASSQGGFSTGELFF
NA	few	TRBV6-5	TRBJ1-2	TGTGCCAGCAGGACGACAGTTGATGGCTACACCTTC	CASRTTVDGYTF
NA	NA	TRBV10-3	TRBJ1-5	TGTGCCATCAGTGAGGCGGGGGGCGGGGGTCAGCCCCAGCATTTT	CAISEAGGGGQPQHF
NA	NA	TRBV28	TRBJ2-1	TGTGCCAGCAATCCAGGGACAAATGAGCAGTTCTTC	CASNPGTNEQFF
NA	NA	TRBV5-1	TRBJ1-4	TGCGCCAGCAGCGTGGAGGGAGGGAGTAATGAAAAACTGTTTTTT	CASSVEGGSNEKLFF
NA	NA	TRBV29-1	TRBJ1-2	TGCAGCGTTGATTACAGGGCTAACTATGGCTACACCTTC	CSVDYRANYGYTF
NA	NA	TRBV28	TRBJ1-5	TGTGCCAGCAGTTCTCTTATCAGAGGGAGGGCTCAGCCCCAGCATTTT	CASSSLIRGRAQPQHF
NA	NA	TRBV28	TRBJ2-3	TGTGCCAGCAGTTCAAGTCCCCGCGGAGATACGCAGTATTTT	CASSSSPRGDTQYF
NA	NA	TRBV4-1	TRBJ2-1	TGCGCCAGTACGGAGGGCCCTTCTGATAATGAGCAGTTCTTC	CASTEGPSDNEQFF
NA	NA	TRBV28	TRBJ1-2	TGTGCCAGCAGTCCTAGTTATGGCTACACCTTC	CASSPSYGYTF
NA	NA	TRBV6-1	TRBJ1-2	TGTGCCAGCAGTGAAGCAGAGGGTGGAGGCTATGGCTACACCTTC	CASSEAEGGGYGYTF
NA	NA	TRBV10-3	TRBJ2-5	TGTGCCATCAGTGAGCCCAGGGGACCTACCGGCGAGACCCAGTACTTC	CAISEPRGPTGETQYF
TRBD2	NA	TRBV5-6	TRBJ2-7	TGTGCCAGCAGCCACGGACTAGCCTACGAGCAGTACTTC	CASSHGLAYEQYF
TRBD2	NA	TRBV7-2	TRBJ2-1	TGTGCCAGCAGCTTCACTAGCGGGATATACAATGAGCAGTTCTTC	CASSFTSGIYNEQFF
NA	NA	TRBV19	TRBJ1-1	TGTGCCAGTAGTATAGTCCGAGGAGGTGGCACTGAAGCTTTCTTT	CASSIVRGGGTEAFF
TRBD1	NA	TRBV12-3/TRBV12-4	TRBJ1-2	TGTGCCAGCAGTAGAACAGGGGGCGATGGCTACACCTTC	CASSRTGGDGYTF
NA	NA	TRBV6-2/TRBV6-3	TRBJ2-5	TGTGCCAGCAGTTACGGGGGCCACCAAGAGACCCAGTACTTC	CASSYGGHQETQYF
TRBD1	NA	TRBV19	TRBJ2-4	TGTGCCAGTAGTACAGGGGACAGGGGGCGAGGAAACATTCAGTACTTC	CASSTGDRGRGNIQYF
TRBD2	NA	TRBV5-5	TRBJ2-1	TGTGCCAGCACCCCGGGGGGGAGATACAATGAGCAGTTCTTC	CASTPGGRYNEQFF
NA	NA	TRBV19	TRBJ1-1	TGTGCCAGTAGTATGGGGCCTGAAGCTTTCTTT	CASSMGPEAFF
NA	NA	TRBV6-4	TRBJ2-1	TGTGCCAGCAGGGAACATAGCGGTGTGGGGTACAATGAGCAGTTCTTC	CASREHSGVGYNEQFF
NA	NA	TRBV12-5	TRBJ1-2	TGTGCTAGTGGCCCATCAGTGAGGGCAAGCTACACCTTC	CASGPSVRASYTF
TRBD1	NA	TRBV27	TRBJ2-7	TGTGCCAGCAGTTTAAGCACAGGGGGCGGTTACGAGCAGTACTTC	CASSLSTGGGYEQYF
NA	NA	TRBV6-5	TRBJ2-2	TGTGCCAGCAGACAGGGAAGAGTCGGCACCGGGGAGCTGTTTTTT	CASRQGRVGTGELFF
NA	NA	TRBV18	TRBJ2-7	TGTGCCAGCTCACCTGCTCGAGGGTACGAGCAGTACTTC	CASSPARGYEQYF
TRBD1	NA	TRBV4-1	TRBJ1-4	TGCGCCAGCAGCCACCCCGGGACAGGCGCTGAAAAACTGTTTTTT	CASSHPGTGAEKLFF
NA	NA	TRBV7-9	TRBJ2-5	TGTGCCAGCAGCAATAGCGGAAGCGAAGGGACCCAGTACTTC	CASSNSGSEGTQYF
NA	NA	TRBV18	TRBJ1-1	TGTGCCAGCTCACCCCCGGGCAGGGGAGGGACTGAAGCTTTCTTT	CASSPPGRGGTEAFF
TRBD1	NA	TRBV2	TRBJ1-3	TGTGCCAGCAGGACAGGGGGCTCTGGAAACACCATATATTTT	CASRTGGSGNTIYF
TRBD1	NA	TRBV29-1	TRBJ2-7	TGCAGCGTCGTAGGGACAGGGAACTACGAGCAGTACTTC	CSVVGTGNYEQYF
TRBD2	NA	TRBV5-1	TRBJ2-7	TGCGCCAGCAAGGGACTAGCGGGGCCCTACGAGCAGTACTTC	CASKGLAGPYEQYF
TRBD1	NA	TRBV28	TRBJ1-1	TGTGCCAGCAGTACCGTACAGGGGGGGACTGAAGCTTTCTTT	CASSTVQGGTEAFF
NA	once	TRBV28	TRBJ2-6	TGTGCCAGCAGCTCCGTGAGCTCTGGGGCCAACGTCCTGACTTTC	CASSSVSSGANVLTF
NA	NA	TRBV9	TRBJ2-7	TGTGCCAGCAGCGTACGGACGGGGAGCTCCTACGAGCAGTACTTC	CASSVRTGSSYEQYF
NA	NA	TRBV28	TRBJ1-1	TGTGCCAGCAGTTTGCAGGGCTTCGTCAACACTGAAGCTTTCTTT	CASSLQGFVNTEAFF
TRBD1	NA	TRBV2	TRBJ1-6	TGTGCCAGCAGGGCGGGACAGGTATCGTCACCCCTCCACTTT	CASRAGQVSSPLHF
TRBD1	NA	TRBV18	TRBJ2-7	TGTGCCAGCTCACGCGCCGGGACAGGGCGGTACGAGCAGTACTTC	CASSRAGTGRYEQYF
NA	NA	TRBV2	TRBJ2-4	TGTGCCAGCAGGGACAGAGTTATAGCCAAAAACATTCAGTACTTC	CASRDRVIAKNIQYF
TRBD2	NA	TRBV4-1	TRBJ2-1	TGCGCCAGCAGCCAAGTGGGACTAGTAAAGGTGGAACAGTTCTTC	CASSQVGLVKVEQFF
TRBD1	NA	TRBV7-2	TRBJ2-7	TGTGCCAGCAGCGTCCGGGACAGCCCGTCCTACGAGCAGTACTTC	CASSVRDSPSYEQYF
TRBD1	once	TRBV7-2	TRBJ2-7	TGTGCCAGCAGCCCACGACAGGGAGTATGGGAGCAGTACTTC	CASSPRQGVWEQYF
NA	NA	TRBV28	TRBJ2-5	TGTGCCAGCAATGACGCCCCTGGCGCGGGTTTTTTGAGGGAGACCCAGTACTTC	CASNDAPGAGFLRETQYF
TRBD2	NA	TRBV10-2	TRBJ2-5	TGCGCCAGCAGTGTAGCGGGAGAGACCCAGTACTTC	CASSVAGETQYF
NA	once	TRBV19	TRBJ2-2	TGTGCCACCTCCTTTGGAGGGTGGGACACCGGGGAGCTGTTTTTT	CATSFGGWDTGELFF
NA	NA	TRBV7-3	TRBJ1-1	TGTGCCAGCAGCTTCGGGGGGCCTAACACTGAAGCTTTCTTT	CASSFGGPNTEAFF
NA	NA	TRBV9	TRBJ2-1	TGTGCCAGCAGCGTCCGTTCCTCCTCCTACAATGAGCAGTTCTTC	CASSVRSSSYNEQFF
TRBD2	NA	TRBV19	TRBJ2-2	TGTGCCAGTAGTGTGACTAGCGGGAGAGGGGCCGGGGAGCTGTTTTTT	CASSVTSGRGAGELFF
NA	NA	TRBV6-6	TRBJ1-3	TGTGCCAGCAGTTCCGCCCCAACTAGCTCTGGAAACACCATATATTTT	CASSSAPTSSGNTIYF
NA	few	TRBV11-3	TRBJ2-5	TGTGCCAGCAGCCAAAGTAAGGGACACCCTAACCGCGAGACCCAGTACTTC	CASSQSKGHPNRETQYF
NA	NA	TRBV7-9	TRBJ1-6	TGTGCCAGCAGCTTAGCTCGAGATTCACCCCTCCACTTT	CASSLARDSPLHF
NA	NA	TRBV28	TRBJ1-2	TGTGCCAGCAGTTTTGAGGGCTTAGACGGCTACACCTTC	CASSFEGLDGYTF
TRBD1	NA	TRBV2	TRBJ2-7	TGTGCCAGCAGCTTTGGACAGGGTGGCTCCTACGAGCAGTACTTC	CASSFGQGGSYEQYF
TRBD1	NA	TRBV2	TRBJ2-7	TGTGCCAACCTAGTAGGACAGGGGATATCCTACGAGCAGTACTTC	CANLVGQGISYEQYF
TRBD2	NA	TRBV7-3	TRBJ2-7	TGTGCCAGCAGCTTAAATAGGCTAGCGGGAGTTTACGAGCAGTACTTC	CASSLNRLAGVYEQYF
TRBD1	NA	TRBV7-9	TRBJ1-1	TGTGCCAGCAGCTCGGACAGGGTGGGAAACACTGAAGCTTTCTTT	CASSSDRVGNTEAFF
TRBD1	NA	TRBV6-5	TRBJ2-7	TGTGCCAGCAGCCGTGGGACAGGGGGCAACTACGAGCAGTACTTC	CASSRGTGGNYEQYF
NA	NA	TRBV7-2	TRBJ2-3	TGTGCCAGCACCCCTAGTAGGCAGGGAACAGATACGCAGTATTTT	CASTPSRQGTDTQYF
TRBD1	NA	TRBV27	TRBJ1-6	TGTGCCAGCAGTTCTGGACAGGGGAGCTCCTATAATTCACCCCTCCACTTT	CASSSGQGSSYNSPLHF